Sequencing of this TCR beta chain was carried out in a study of cytomegalovirus exposure and HLA in healthy donors. Study-wide findings and caveats: For most TCR sequences rarity was the rule, although some public TCRs occurred in many donors. Cytomegalovirus status, reportedly, was diagnosed with high specificity and sensitivity by the classifier. Links to common viral pathogens appeared, in a later analysis, for several of the most significant clusters.

A remark on this clone: Its antigen is as yet unknown.

Germline lookup yields CDR1 SGDLS and CDR2 YYNGEE. V shed 0 bases, J shed 5 bases, and the junction held 2 bases outside the gene matches. The CDR3 is made up of 14 amino acids. PCR amplification relied on 60 Vbeta primers (plus 13 Jbeta primers). TCRdb keeps only in-frame clones here, not all; method: immunoSEQ multiplex PCR. The sample carries about 160,000 clones, 78% recorded once. This sequence joins TRBV9 and TRBJ2-1, with TRBD1 matching over 7 bases. The sequenced sample was PBMCs. The receptor comes from a male donor in good health and CMV-seronegative. CDR3 DNA sequence: TGTGCCAGCAGCGTAGCCCAGGGGGACAATGAGCAGTTCTTC. Translating it yields CASSVAQGDNEQFF.